The present T cell receptor (beta chain) was sequenced within a study of shared clonotypes between healthy human individuals. Looking at the study overall: CD4 naive cells filled three plates per donor, CD4 memory three, CD8 naive two and CD8 memory one.

Between the trimmed V and J ends, which lost 7 bases and 5 bases, there was a span of 14 bases. Germline lookup yields CDR1 LNHDA and CDR2 SQIVND (reference sequence). This CDR3 is 13 amino acids long. Authors' processing steps: Filtering was not the same, since immunoSEQ gave junction-only sequences without quality scores. TCRdb's table, derived via immunoSEQ multiplex PCR, lists solely in-frame clones and lacks some. For V, J and clone size, that table is used; D and trimming come from the DNA. The sample has about 2.5 million clones, just under 95% seen once. The chain has TRBV19 and TRBJ1-2; no clear D gene. Sequenced: naive CD4+ T cells from PBMCs. Documented subset: CD45RA+ positively selected. The receptor was derived from a man between 18 and 35 years old in good health. Some clones in this sample may be carry-over from other donors' samples. The CDR3 sequence: CASTQKAGYGYTF. The CDR3 DNA reads as TGTGCCAGTACCCAAAAGGCCGGGTATGGCTACACCTTC.